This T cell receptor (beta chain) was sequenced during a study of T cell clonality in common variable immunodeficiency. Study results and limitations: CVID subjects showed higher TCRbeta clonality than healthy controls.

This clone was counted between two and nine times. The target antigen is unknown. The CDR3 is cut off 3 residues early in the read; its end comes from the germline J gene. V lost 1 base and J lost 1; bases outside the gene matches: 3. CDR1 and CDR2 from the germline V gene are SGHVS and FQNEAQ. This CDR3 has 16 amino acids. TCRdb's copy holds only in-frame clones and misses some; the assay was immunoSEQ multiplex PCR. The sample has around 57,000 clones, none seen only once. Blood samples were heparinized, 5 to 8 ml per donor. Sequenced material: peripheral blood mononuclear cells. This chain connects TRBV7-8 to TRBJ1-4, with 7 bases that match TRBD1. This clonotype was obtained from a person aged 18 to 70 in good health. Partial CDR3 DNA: TGTGCCAGCAGCTTAGATCAGGGGGGAACTAATGAAAAA. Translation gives CASSLDQGGTNEK. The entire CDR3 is CASSLDQGGTNEKLFF.